What follows is one T cell receptor beta chain and its context. Its antigen has not been determined. This may be a read error: a much more frequent sequence differs by one nucleotide. The library was prepared using RT-PCR. Reads for this sample came from an Illumina HiSeq 2500. TCRdb reprocessed the public reads (quality trimming at Q25 with fastp, clone calling with MiXCR) and kept in-frame beta chains. All rows with the same CDR3 protein become a single entry with the most common DNA and genes. This sample lists about 520,000 distinct CDR3 sequences; approximately 11% were detected once. Roughly 12% of the sample is held by the ten biggest clonotypes. This sample was included in a study of response to subunit inactivated influenza vaccine listed by TCRdb under 2018. For the wider study: The study used deep quantitative T cell receptor repertoire profiling to track responses to a trivalent subunit inactivated influenza vaccine.

The V end loses 4 bases and the J end loses 7 bases, and a stretch of 8 bases separates them. The cysteine opens and the phenylalanine closes a CDR3 of 12 amino acids. Kept here is only the CDR3 DNA, which spans 36 bases and is read in frame from base 1. This sample's time point label indicates: 45 days after influenza vaccine administration. The investigation overall reported the following: According to the authors, only a limited number of new T cells may be recruited by each seasonal influenza vaccination.

The chain joins TRBV12-3 or TRBV12-4 to TRBJ1-5; the D gene assignment is ambiguous. This TCR came from a man aged 45-65 years who received an inactivated influenza vaccine. Donor details come from another sample of the same person, matched by shared clones. The sequencing here drew on PBMCs from blood, taken roughly 46 days after vaccination. The CDR3 protein is CASSYRKQPQHF. In nucleotide form, the sequence is TGTGCCAGCAGTTACAGAAAACAGCCCCAGCATTTT.